This T cell receptor (beta chain) derives from a study of CD8 T cells in ankylosing spondylitis. Study-level points and caveats: Matched synovial fluid from ankylosing spondylitis patients was reported to be enriched for disease-linked clones. The authors found the disease-linked clones to be CD8+ and relatively rare in peripheral blood. In ankylosing spondylitis blood, a motif of 7 to 9 highly homologous TCR beta variants appeared characteristic. Reactive arthritis synovial fluid and blood previously showed some of these motif variants.

For TCR beta, libraries came from quantitative 5'-RACE with molecular barcodes. TCRdb re-analysed the 5' RACE reads in MiXCR, keeping a single row per CDR3 protein. The sample carries a few hundred thousand distinct CDR3 sequences, roughly 8% recorded once. This CDR3 spans 15 amino acids. The germline CDR1 and CDR2 sequences are SEHNR and FQNEAQ (reference sequence). V gave up 2 bases and J gave up 3 bases, with 14 bases separating them. To note about this clonotype: What it recognizes is unknown.

Specimen: blood, either unsorted or a sorted T cell fraction (not recorded which). V gene TRBV7-9 combines with J gene TRBJ2-7; D might be TRBD1 (5 bases). This TCR came from a male donor with ankylosing spondylitis. The CDR3 region is CASSLKQGIGYEQYF. In DNA, the CDR3 is TGTGCCAGCAGCTTAAAGCAGGGTATCGGCTACGAGCAGTACTTC. The whole variable domain, filled in from reference TRBV7-9 and TRBJ2-7, reads DTGVSQNPRHKITKRGQNVTFRCDPISEHNRLYWYRQTLGQGPEFLTYFQNEAQLEKSRLLSDRFSAERPKGSFSTLEIQRTEQGDSAMYLCASSLKQGIGYEQYFGPGTRLTVT.